This TCR beta chain was captured in a study of vaccination and CD4 T cells after COVID-19 (dated by TCRdb to 2022 to 2024). About the investigation overall: Convalescent patients had a positive SARS-CoV-2 result on nasal swab PCR, and of these patients, several had mild disease and one had severe disease. Participants received two doses of either the Pfizer-BioNTech BNT162b2 vaccine (n=8) or the Moderna mRNA-1273 vaccine (n=2). Control cultures received a CEFX viral epitope pool as the positive control, an HIV-1 Nef peptide pool as the negative control, or no peptide. Post-vaccine blood samples were obtained a median of approximately 74 days after the second vaccine dose, with a range of roughly 12 to 250 days. In under twelve COVID-19 convalescent patients and a handful of infection-naive healthy vaccine recipients, researchers compared the spike-specific CD4+ TCR repertoire from before mRNA vaccination with the repertoire from after. The convalescent cohort comprised six males and four females, including two Hispanic individuals, seven Caucasians, two Asians and one multiracial person. Post-COVID blood samples from convalescent patients were collected a median of approximately 100 days after diagnosis, with a range of roughly 35 to 170 days. The cultures were stimulated with overlapping spike peptide pools from SARS-CoV-2 and from the common cold coronaviruses HCoV-NL63, HCoV-OC43 and HCoV-229E.

Results the study describes overall, beyond this receptor: In convalescent patients, nearly all vaccine-specific clones (304 of 307) were found to be mono-reactive for SARS-CoV-2 spike rather than cross-reactive with common cold coronaviruses. Although the median number of SARS-CoV-2-reactive clonotypes went up from fewer than 25 after infection to 38 after vaccination, the increase was not significant. In convalescent patients, a median 86.3% of post-vaccine SARS-CoV-2-reactive clones were detected only after vaccination, and vaccine-specific priming was suggested by this finding. Only a relatively small number of convalescent patients were included in the study, and early timepoints following natural infection were not analyzed.

Libraries were made using PCR. TCR sequencing of DNA from cultured CD4+ T cells used the Oncomine TCR Beta short-read assay at the Johns Hopkins FTIC core. The QIAamp micro DNA kit was used to extract genomic DNA from the cultured CD4+ T cells. Oncomine TCR Beta libraries from cultured CD4+ T cells were pooled with unique dual indexes and sequenced on an Illumina iSeq 100. The published analysis was carried out like this. Non-productive sequences were filtered out, and CDR3s that did not start with C, did not end with F or W, or were shorter than 7 amino acids were discarded. The MANAFEST web application identified antigen-specific clonotypes by comparing peptide-stimulated wells against reference wells and other culture wells. An FDR below 0.05, an odds ratio above 5, and a productive frequency above 0.1% in at least two of three replicate wells were required for clones to be considered positive. A clonotype was classed as cross-reactive if the clonotype showed significant expansion both in SARS-CoV-2 spike wells and in at least one common cold coronavirus spike condition. CDR3 homology was assessed with Levenshtein distances (stringdist) and unrooted phylogenetic trees (ape) in R version 3.6.1. TCRdb reworked the public reads: Q25 trimming with fastp, MiXCR clone assembly, productive beta chains retained. Rows are unified per CDR3 protein, each entry keeping the most common DNA and genes. What appears here as the V and J calls and clone size reflects TCRdb's work, not the paper's. The sample table lists some 21,000 distinct CDR3 sequences, 40% to 50% of them with a count of one. The top ten hold 9% to 10% of the sample.

The sample's treatment or condition label is to be understood as: approximately 9-day PBMC culture with coronavirus spike peptide pools or control peptides (ViraFEST assay). The ViraFEST assay, used in the study, expanded antigen-specific T cells with peptide pools and then identified the expanded clonotypes through TCR sequencing. The positive SARS-CoV-2 PCR tests of the convalescent patients were dated from March to December 2020, before the Alpha, Beta and Delta variants emerged in the United States. Each well held approximately 2 million PBMCs cultured in IMDM containing about 5% human AB serum and around 10 IU/ml IL-2, with about 9.1 ug/ml peptide pools added. On days 3 and 7, half of the culture medium was replaced with fresh IL-2-containing medium. CD4+ T cells were isolated after about 10 days of culture through negative selection using the EasySep CD4+ T cell isolation kit. PBMCs were separated from whole blood using Ficoll-Paque Plus gradient centrifugation and then either used fresh or cryopreserved at -140C. Each culture condition was generally run in triplicate wells.

As to this clonotype: Its recognized antigen is unknown. Base quality data are lacking; no much larger clone is found one base away.

Taken from cysteine to phenylalanine, the CDR3 has 14 residues. The retained sequence is limited to the CDR3, 42 bases, with the frame set at the first base. V lost 3 bases and J lost 1 base; the stretch between them is 8 bases long. Per the germline V gene (reference sequence), SEHNR is the CDR1 and FQNEAQ is the CDR2. The sequence derives from a human donor who had recovered from COVID-19. Material for sequencing was CD4+ T cells from blood, cultured in vitro. Recombination connected TRBV7-9 to TRBJ2-3, with the D gene not clear enough to name. The DNA sequence is as follows: TGTGCCAGCAGCTTTACCCAGGGCACAGATACGCAGTATTTT. Its product reads: CASSFTQGTDTQYF.